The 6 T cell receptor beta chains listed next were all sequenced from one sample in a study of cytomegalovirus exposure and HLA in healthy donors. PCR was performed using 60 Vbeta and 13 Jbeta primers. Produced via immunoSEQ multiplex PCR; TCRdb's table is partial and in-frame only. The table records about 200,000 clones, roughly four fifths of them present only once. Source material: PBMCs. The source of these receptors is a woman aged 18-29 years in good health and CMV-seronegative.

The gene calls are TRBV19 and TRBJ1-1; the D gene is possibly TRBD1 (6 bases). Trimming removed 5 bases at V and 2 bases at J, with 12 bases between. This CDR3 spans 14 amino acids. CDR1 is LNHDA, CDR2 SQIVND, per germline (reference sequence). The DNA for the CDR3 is TGTGCCAGTAGTCAAACAGGGTTCAACACTGAAGCTTTCTTT. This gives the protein CASSQTGFNTEAFF.

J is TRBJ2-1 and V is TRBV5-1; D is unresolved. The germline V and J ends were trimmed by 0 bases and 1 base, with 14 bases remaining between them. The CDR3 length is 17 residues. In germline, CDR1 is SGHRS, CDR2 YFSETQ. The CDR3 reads CASSLARIAESYNEQFF. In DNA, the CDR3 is TGCGCCAGCAGCTTGGCTCGGATTGCGGAATCCTACAATGAGCAGTTCTTC.

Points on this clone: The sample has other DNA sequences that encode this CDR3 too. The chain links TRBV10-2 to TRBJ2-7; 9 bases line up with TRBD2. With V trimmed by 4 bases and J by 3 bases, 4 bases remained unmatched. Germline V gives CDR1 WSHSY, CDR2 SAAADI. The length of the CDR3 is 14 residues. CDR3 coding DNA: TGCGCCAGCAGTGGCCCAGCGGGAGGCTACGAGCAGTACTTC. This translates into CASSGPAGGYEQYF.

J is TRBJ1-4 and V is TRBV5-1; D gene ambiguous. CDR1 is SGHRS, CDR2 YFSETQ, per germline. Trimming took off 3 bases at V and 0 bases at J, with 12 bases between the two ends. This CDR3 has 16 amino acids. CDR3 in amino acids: CASSSTSGATNEKLFF. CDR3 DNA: TGCGCCAGCAGCTCTACCTCCGGAGCAACTAATGAAAAACTGTTTTTT.

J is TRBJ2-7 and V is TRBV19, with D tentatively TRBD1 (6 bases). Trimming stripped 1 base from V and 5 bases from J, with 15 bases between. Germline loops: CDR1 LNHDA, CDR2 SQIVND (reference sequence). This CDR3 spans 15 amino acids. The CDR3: CASSIGGRLIHEQYF. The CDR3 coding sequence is TGTGCCAGTAGTATAGGGGGGCGGTTAATCCACGAGCAGTACTTC.

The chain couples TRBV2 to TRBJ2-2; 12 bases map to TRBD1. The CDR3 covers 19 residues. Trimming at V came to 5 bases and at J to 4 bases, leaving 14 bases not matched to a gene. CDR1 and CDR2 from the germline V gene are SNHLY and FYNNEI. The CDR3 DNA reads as TGTGCCAGCAGTAGGGACAGGGGGCGAGGAGCGGGAGGCACCGGGGAGCTGTTTTTT. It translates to CASSRDRGRGAGGTGELFF.